Below, 5 T cell receptor beta chains from the same sample are listed, as sequenced in a study of vaccination and CD4 T cells after COVID-19. Treatment noted: roughly ten-day PBMC culture with coronavirus spike peptide pools or control peptides (ViraFEST assay). Before the COVID-19 pandemic (2011-2018), CD4+ T cells were obtained from the unexposed donor. Oncomine TCR Beta short-read sequencing was applied to DNA from cultured CD4+ T cells. One entry per CDR3 protein, called by TCRdb with MiXCR from the PCR reads. The sample holds around 6,000 distinct CDR3 sequences, around 43% seen once. Antigens of these TCRs are unknown. The specimen was CD4+ T cells from blood, cultured in vitro. The receptors were sampled from a human donor in good health.

The genes are TRBV10-3 and TRBJ2-5; TRBD2 aligns across 8 bases. The CDR3 has 14 amino acids. The germline V gene encodes CDR1 ENHRY and CDR2 SYGVKD. V lost 5 bases to trimming and J lost 4 bases; unmatched junction nucleotides: 6. The CDR3 DNA reads TGTGCCATCAGTTCCGGGGGGGCCGCAGAGACCCAGTACTTC. Amino acid sequence: CAISSGGAAETQYF.

The chain is built from TRBV7-8 and TRBJ1-5; D may be TRBD1 (6 bases). The CDR3 has 18 amino acids. V was shortened by 4 bases and J by 0 bases, with 19 bases between the two germline ends. Per the germline V gene, CDR1 is SGHVS and CDR2 is FQNEAQ. As DNA, the CDR3 is TGTGCCAGCAGCTCACGGGGGGGGGGCAGATATAGCAATCAGCCCCAGCATTTT. Its translation is CASSSRGGGRYSNQPQHF.

The chain combines TRBV6-1 with TRBJ1-6; D may be TRBD1 (6 bases). CDR1 and CDR2 (germline): MNHNS, SASEGT. The CDR3 contains 17 residues. Deletions cut 10 bases from V and 5 bases from J, with 24 bases between. The DNA of the CDR3 is TGTGCCATCGCCTACCCTACAGGGACGGGAGATAATTCACCCCTCCACTTT. This gives the protein CAIAYPTGTGDNSPLHF.

This chain links TRBV6-1 with TRBJ2-2, with a tentative D call TRBD2 (6 bases). The germline V gene encodes CDR1 MNHNS and CDR2 SASEGT. V dropped 7 bases and J dropped 8 bases, with 11 bases sitting between them. The CDR3 consists of 12 residues. The CDR3 loop is CASKPEGGELFF. As DNA, the CDR3 is TGTGCCAGCAAACCGGAGGGGGGGGAGCTGTTTTTT.

The chain joins TRBV6-5 to TRBJ1-5; possibly TRBD1 for D (5 bases). This CDR3 is built from 15 residues. With 4 bases removed from V and 0 bases from J, the gap between germline ends came to 10 bases. Germline V lookup: CDR1 MNHEY, CDR2 SVGAGI. In DNA form, the CDR3 reads TGTGCCAGCAGTTCCGGACAAAATAGCAATCAGCCCCAGCATTTT. Encoded protein: CASSSGQNSNQPQHF.